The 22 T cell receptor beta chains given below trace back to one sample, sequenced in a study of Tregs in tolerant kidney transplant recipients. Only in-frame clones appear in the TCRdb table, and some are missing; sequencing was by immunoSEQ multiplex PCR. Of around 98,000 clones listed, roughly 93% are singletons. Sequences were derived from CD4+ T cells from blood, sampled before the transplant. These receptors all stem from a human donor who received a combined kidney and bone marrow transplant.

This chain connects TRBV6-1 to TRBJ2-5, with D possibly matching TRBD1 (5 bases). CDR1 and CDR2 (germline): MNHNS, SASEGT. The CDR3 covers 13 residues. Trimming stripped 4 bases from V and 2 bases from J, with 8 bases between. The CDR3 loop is CASSGQTQETQYF. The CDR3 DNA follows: TGTGCCAGCAGTGGACAGACTCAAGAGACCCAGTACTTC.

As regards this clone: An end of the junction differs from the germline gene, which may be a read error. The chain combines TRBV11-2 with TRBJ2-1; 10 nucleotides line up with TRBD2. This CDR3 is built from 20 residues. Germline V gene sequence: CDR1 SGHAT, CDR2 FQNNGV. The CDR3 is CASSLDRRLAGGTSHNEQFF. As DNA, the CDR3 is TGTGCCAGCAGCTTAGATCGGAGACTAGCGGGTGGCACCTCCCACAATGAGCAGTTCTTC.

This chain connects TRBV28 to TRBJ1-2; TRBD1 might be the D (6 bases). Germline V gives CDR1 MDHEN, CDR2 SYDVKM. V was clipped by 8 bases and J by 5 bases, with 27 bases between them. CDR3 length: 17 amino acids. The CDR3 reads CASSLQQGSRGLYGYTF. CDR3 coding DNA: TGTGCCAGCTCTCTTCAACAGGGTTCGAGAGGGCTATATGGCTACACCTTC.

CDR3 loop: CASSQRGTLNTEAFF. As DNA, the CDR3 is TGCGCCAGCAGCCAACGTGGGACACTGAACACTGAAGCTTTCTTT. This chain links TRBV4-1 with TRBJ1-1; tentative D call: TRBD1 (6 bases). The CDR3 runs 15 residues. Trimming took 2 bases from V and 0 from J, leaving 10 bases between them. The germline CDR1 and CDR2 sequences are MGHRA and YSYEKL.

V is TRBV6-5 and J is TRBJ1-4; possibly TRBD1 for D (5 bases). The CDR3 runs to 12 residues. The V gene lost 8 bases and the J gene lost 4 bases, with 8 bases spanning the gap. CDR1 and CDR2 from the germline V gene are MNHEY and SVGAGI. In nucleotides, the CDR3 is TGTGCCAGCCGGGGGATTAATGAAAAACTGTTTTTT. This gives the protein CASRGINEKLFF.

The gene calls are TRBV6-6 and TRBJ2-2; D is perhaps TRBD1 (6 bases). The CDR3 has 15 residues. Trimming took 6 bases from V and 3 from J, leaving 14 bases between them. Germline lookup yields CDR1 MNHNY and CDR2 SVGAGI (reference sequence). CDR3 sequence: CASRPRGGYTGELFF. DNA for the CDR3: TGTGCCAGCAGACCCAGGGGCGGATACACCGGGGAGCTGTTTTTT.

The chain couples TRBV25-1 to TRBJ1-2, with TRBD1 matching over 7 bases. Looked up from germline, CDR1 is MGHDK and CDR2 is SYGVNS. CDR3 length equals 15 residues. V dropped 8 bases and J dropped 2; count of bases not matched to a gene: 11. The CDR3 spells CASGNGQGVNYGYTF. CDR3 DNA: TGTGCCAGCGGTAATGGGCAGGGGGTGAACTATGGCTACACCTTC.

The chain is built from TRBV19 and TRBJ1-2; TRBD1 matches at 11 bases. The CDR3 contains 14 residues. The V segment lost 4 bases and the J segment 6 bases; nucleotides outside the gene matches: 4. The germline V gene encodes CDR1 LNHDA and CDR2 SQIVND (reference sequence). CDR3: CASSTRDRGDGYTF. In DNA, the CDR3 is TGTGCCAGTAGTACCCGGGACAGGGGGGATGGCTACACCTTC.

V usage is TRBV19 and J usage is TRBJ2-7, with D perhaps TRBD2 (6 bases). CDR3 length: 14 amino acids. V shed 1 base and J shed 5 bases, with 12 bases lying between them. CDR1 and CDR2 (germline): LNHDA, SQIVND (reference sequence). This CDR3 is CASSIAGVANEQYF. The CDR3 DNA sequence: TGTGCCAGTAGTATAGCGGGGGTAGCCAACGAGCAGTACTTC.

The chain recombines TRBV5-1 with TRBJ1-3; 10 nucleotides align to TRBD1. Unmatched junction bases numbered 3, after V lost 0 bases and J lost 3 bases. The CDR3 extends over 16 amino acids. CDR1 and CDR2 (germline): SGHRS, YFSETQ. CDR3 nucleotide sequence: TGCGCCAGCAGCTTGGGACAGGGGGCGCTTGGAAACACCATATATTTT. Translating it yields CASSLGQGALGNTIYF. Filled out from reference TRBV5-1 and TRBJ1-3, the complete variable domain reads KAGVTQTPRYLIKTRGQQVTLSCSPISGHRSVSWYQQTPGQGLQFLFEYFSETQRNKGNFPGRFSGRQFSNSRSEMNVSTLELGDSALYLCASSLGQGALGNTIYFGEGSWLTVV.

CDR3 DNA sequence: TGTGCCAGCAGGGGACAGGGACTTGATGAGCAGTTCTTC. The encoded protein is CASRGQGLDEQFF. The rearrangement joins TRBV28 to TRBJ2-1; 9 bases line up with TRBD1. Germline lookup yields CDR1 MDHEN and CDR2 SYDVKM. This CDR3 has 13 amino acids. V shed 6 bases, J shed 8 bases, and the junction held 5 bases outside the gene matches.

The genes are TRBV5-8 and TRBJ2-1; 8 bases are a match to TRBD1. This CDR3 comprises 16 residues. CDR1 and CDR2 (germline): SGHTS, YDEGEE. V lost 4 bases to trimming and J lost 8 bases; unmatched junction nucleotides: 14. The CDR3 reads CASSTRQGSILDEQFF. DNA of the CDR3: TGTGCCAGCAGCACGAGACAGGGGTCCATTCTGGATGAGCAGTTCTTC.

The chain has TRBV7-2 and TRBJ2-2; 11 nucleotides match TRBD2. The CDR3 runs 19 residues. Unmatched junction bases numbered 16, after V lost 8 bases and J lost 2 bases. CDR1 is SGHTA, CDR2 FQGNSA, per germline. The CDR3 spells CASQPPGGGLADNTGELFF. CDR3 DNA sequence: TGTGCCAGCCAGCCCCCCGGCGGGGGACTAGCGGATAACACCGGGGAGCTGTTTTTT. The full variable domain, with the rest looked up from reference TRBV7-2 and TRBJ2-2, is GAGVSQSPSNKVTEKGKDVELRCDPISGHTALYWYRQSLGQGLEFLIYFQGNSAPDKSGLPSDRFSAERTGGSVSTLTIQRTQQEDSAVYLCASQPPGGGLADNTGELFFGEGSRLTVL.

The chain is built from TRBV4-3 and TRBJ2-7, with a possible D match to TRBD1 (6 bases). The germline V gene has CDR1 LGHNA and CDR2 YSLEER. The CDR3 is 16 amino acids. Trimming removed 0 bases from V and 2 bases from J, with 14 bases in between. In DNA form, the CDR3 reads TGCGCCAGCAGCCAAGATTTACACAGGGAGACCTACGAGCAGTACTTC. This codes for CASSQDLHRETYEQYF.

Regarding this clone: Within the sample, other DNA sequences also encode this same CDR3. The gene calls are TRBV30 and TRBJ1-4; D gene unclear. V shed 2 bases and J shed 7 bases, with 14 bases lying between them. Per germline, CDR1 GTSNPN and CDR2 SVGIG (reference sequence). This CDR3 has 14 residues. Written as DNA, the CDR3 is TGTGCCTGGAGTCCAACTAACCGCGGTGAAAAACTGTTTTTT. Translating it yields CAWSPTNRGEKLFF.

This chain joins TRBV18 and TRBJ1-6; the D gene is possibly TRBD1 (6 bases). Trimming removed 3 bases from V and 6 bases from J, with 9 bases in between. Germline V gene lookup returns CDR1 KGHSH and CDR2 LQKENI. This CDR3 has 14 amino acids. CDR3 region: CASSPDRTNSPLHF. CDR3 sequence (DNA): TGTGCCAGCTCACCCGACAGGACTAATTCACCCCTCCACTTT.

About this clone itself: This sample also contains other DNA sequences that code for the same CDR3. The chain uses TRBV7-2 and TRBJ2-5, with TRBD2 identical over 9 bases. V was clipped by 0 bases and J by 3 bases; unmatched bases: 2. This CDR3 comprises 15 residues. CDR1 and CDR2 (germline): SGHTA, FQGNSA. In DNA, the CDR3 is TGTGCCAGCAGCTTAGCGGGACTAGCAGAAGAGACCCAGTACTTC. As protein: CASSLAGLAEETQYF. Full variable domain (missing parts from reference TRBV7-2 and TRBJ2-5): GAGVSQSPSNKVTEKGKDVELRCDPISGHTALYWYRQSLGQGLEFLIYFQGNSAPDKSGLPSDRFSAERTGGSVSTLTIQRTQQEDSAVYLCASSLAGLAEETQYFGPGTRLLVL.

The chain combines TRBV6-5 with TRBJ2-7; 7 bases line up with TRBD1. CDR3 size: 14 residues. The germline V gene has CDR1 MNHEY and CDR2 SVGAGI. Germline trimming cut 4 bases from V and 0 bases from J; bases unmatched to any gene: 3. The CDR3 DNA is TGTGCCAGCAGTTTGACAGGGACCTCCTACGAGCAGTACTTC. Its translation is CASSLTGTSYEQYF.

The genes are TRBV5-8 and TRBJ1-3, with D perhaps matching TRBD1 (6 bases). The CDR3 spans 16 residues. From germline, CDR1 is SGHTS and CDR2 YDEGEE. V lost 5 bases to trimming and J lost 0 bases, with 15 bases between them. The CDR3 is CASRIGQFVSGNTIYF. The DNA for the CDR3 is TGTGCCAGCAGAATAGGACAGTTCGTCTCTGGAAACACCATATATTTT.

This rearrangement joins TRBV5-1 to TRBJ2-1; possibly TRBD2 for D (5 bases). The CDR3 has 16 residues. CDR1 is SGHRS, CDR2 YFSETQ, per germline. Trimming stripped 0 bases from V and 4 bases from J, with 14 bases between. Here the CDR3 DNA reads TGCGCCAGCAGCTTGGGGTCCGGGGTTGGGTACAATGAGCAGTTCTTC. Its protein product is CASSLGSGVGYNEQFF.

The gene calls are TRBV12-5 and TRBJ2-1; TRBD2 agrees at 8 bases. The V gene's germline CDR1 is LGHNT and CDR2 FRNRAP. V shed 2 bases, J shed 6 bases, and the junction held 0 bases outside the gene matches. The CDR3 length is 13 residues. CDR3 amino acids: CASGLTSGNEQFF. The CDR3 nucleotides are TGTGCTAGTGGTTTGACTAGCGGCAATGAGCAGTTCTTC.

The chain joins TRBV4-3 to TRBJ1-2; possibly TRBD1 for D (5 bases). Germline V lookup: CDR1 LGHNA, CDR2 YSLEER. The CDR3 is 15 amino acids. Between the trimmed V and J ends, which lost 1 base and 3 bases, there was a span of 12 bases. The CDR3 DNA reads TGCGCCAGCAGCCAAGGGGCTACAGGAGACTATGGCTACACCTTC. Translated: CASSQGATGDYGYTF.